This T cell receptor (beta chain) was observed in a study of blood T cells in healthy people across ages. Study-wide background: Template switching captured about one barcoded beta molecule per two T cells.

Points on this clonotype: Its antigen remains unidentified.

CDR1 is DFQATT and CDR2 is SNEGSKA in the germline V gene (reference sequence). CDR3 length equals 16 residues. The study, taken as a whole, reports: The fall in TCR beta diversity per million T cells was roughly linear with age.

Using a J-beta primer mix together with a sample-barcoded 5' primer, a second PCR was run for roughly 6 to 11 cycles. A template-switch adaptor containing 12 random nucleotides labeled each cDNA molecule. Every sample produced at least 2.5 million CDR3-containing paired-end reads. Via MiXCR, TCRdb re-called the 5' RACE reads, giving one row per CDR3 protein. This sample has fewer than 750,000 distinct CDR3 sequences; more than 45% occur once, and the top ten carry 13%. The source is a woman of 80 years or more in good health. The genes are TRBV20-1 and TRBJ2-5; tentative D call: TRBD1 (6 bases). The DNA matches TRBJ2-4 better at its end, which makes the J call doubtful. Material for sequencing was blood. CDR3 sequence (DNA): TGCAGTGCTAGAGAGTTGATAGGGGGACCAGGGGACATTCAGTACTTC. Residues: CSARELIGGPGDIQYF.